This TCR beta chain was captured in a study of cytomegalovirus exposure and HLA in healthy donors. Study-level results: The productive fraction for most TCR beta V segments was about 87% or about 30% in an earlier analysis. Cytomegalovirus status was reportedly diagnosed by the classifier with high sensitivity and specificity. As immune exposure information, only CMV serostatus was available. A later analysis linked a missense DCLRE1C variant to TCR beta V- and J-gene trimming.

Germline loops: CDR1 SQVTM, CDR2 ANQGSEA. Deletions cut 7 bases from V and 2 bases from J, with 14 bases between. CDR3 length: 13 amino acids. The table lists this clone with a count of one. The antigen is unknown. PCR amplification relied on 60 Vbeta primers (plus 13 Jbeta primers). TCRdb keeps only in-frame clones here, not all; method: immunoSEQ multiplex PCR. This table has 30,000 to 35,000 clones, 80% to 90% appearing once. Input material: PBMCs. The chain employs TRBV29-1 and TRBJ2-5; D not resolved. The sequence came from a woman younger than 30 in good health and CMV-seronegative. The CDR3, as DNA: TGCAGCGGAGAGCAAGACACGCAAGAGACCCAGTACTTC. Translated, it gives CSGEQDTQETQYF. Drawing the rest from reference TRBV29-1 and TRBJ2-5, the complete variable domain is SAVISQKPSRDICQRGTSLTIQCQVDSQVTMMFWYRQQPGQSLTLIATANQGSEATYESGFVIDKFPISRPNLTFSTLTVSNMSPEDSSIYLCSGEQDTQETQYFGPGTRLLVL.